This entry is about one TCR beta chain. Its specificity is not known. 13 Jbeta primers and 60 Vbeta primers were used for the PCR. Generated by immunoSEQ multiplex PCR, the TCRdb table keeps only in-frame clones and is missing some. Of about 78,000 clones listed, roughly 84% are singletons. The sample belongs to a study of cytomegalovirus exposure and HLA in healthy donors. About the study: Earlier findings included roughly 100 million unique TCR beta sequences obtained from about 180 million T cells.

Whole-study findings and limits: Most TCR sequences were rare, but some public TCRs occurred in many donors. The number of N-insertions in an Asian-associated ancestry cluster was reportedly below the approximately 680-donor mean in a later analysis. The investigators catalogued 164 TCR beta chains as cytomegalovirus-associated.

The source material was PBMCs. This TCR came from a woman aged 45-65 years in good health and CMV-seronegative.

The CDR3 bases are TGTGCCCTAGCGGGAGGAATCCCCTACGAGCAGTACTTC. The encoded protein is CALAGGIPYEQYF. The V gene is TRBV28, the J gene TRBJ2-7; 11 bases match TRBD2. Trimming at V came to 11 bases and at J to 2 bases, leaving 5 bases not matched to a gene. The CDR3 spans 13 residues. Germline values: CDR1 MDHEN, CDR2 SYDVKM.